The T cell receptor (beta chain) under discussion was sequenced for a study of Ad26.COV2.S vaccination and SARS-CoV-2 variants (dated by TCRdb to the early 2020s). The study in broad terms: Donors in the vaccine arm were drawn from COV1001, a multicentre, randomized, double-blind, placebo-controlled phase I-IIa trial testing Ad26.COV2.S in healthy adults. Ad26.COV2.S was administered intramuscularly at a dose of 5x10^10 or 1x10^11 viral particles, either as one shot or as two shots given 56 days apart. The specificity and breadth of SARS-CoV-2-reactive T cell receptors after Ad26.COV2.S vaccination were assessed by TCRbeta repertoire sequencing. A total of some 30 samples were included in the TCR-sequenced set, comprising about 20 Ad26.COV2.S vaccine recipients, 5 placebo recipients and 8 SARS-CoV-2 convalescent individuals. Trial participants were randomized into five groups of five: low-dose or high-dose Ad26.COV2.S given once or twice, or placebo on both occasions. Investigators remained blinded to trial group allocation during experiments and outcome assessment.

The treatment or condition label, as the study defines it: some 20 received Ad26.COV2.S at low or high dose, single or two shots; 5 received placebo; per-sample allocation not given. Repertoires of vaccine and placebo recipients were sequenced from samples collected on day 63 after the first injection. Between 29 July and 7 August 2020, Cohort 1b enrolled some 25 adults aged 18-55 years at one site in Boston, USA. Ad26.COV2.S consisted of a replication-incompetent adenovirus type 26 vector by which a prefusion-stabilized SARS-CoV-2 spike protein from the original Wuhan strain was expressed. This clone has more than one count but fewer than ten. Its target antigen remains unknown. Per-base qualities were not stored, and no clone one base away is much larger. TCRbeta CDR3 regions were sequenced with the immunoSEQ Assay. After extraction, genomic DNA underwent amplification by bias-controlled multiplex PCR, followed by high-throughput sequencing. The paper's data handling went like this. To quantify the absolute abundance of each unique TCRbeta CDR3 region, sequences were collapsed and filtered. T cell fraction was estimated by normalization of TCRbeta template counts to usable DNA, with usable DNA being measured through amplification of reference genes present in all nucleated cells. Repertoire TCRs were annotated as SARS-CoV-2-specific when V gene, CDR3 amino acid sequence and J gene were exactly matched to a known reactive TCR set. The reference SARS-CoV-2 TCR set was obtained from MIRA and was filtered for enrichment in COVID-19-positive ImmuneCODE repertoires, whereby public or cross-reactive TCRs were removed. Based on the MIRA antigens, annotated TCRs were further analysed at the level of specific ORF or position within ORF. Depth was the summed frequency of annotated unique rearrangements, while breadth was defined as annotated unique rearrangements over total unique productive rearrangements. Group comparisons of TCR breadth used two-sided Wilcoxon rank-sum tests. The immuneACCESS repertoire file appears here via TCRdb, limited to in-frame rearrangements. These files lack a portion of the clones; in checked studies, under half of the deficit traces to unresolved V genes, and the cause of the others is not known. V, J and clone size reflect that table, while D and trimming were determined from the DNA. The sample has some 480,000 clones on record, 87% of them singletons. Of the sample, roughly 12% falls within the top ten clones.

The study at large found these results: Vaccine and placebo recipients had similar non-spike TCR breadth, a finding consistent with the vaccine containing only spike. The authors noted that the TCR breadth and depth analyses may have underestimated total T cell responses. Substantial breadth of spike-specific CD8+ and CD4+ T cell responses was reported after vaccination. Higher spike-specific TCR breadth was observed in Ad26.COV2.S recipients than in placebo recipients (P = 0.0014). Comparing responses between vaccine doses or regimens was not something the study was powered to do.

Including cysteine and phenylalanine, the CDR3 has 16 amino acids. The entry retains the CDR3 DNA only, 48 bases that are in frame from base 1. V and J are truncated by 5 bases and 0 bases respectively, leaving an intervening sequence of 13 bases. CDR1 and CDR2, per the germline V gene, are MRHNA and SNTAGT. The origin of this receptor is a person aged 18-60 years who received the Ad26.COV2.S COVID-19 vaccine or a placebo. The rearrangement joined TRBV6-4 to TRBJ2-2, and the D gene may be TRBD2, 6 bases matching. The material sequenced was peripheral blood, taken in a trial of Ad26.COV2.S vaccine versus placebo. Here the CDR3 is given as CASSKAPGANTGELFF. DNA sequence: TGTGCCAGCAGTAAGGCGCCGGGGGCGAACACCGGGGAGCTGTTTTTT.